This T cell receptor (beta chain) was captured by sequencing in a study of T cell responses to AZD1222 COVID-19 vaccine. Study results and caveats: Close to half of all spike-specific TCRs reportedly target regions of the variants that are unmutated.

As for this clone: Antigen specificity is unknown.

The V and J ends lost 2 bases and 5 bases respectively, with 10 bases between them. Germline assignment: CDR1 SGHNT and CDR2 YYREEE (reference sequence). CDR3 length: 14 residues. Assay used: immunoSEQ multiplex PCR; TCRdb lists only in-frame clones, some missing. The sample yields just under 90,000 clones, 88% seen once. The sequence was collected from an adult in good health. The chain has TRBV5-4 and TRBJ2-2, with D possibly matching TRBD2 (6 bases). The sample was peripheral blood, taken on day 0 of AZD1222 vaccination. CDR3 amino acids: CASSFGRQTGELFF. The CDR3, as DNA: TGTGCCAGCAGCTTTGGGAGGCAGACCGGGGAGCTGTTTTTT.